This record looks at one TCR beta chain sequence and its context. Its specificity is not known. Other nucleotide sequences in the sample specify the same CDR3. Time point specified: after dendritic cell vaccination, including at tumor progression/relapse. TCRdb's table, derived via immunoSEQ multiplex PCR, lists solely in-frame clones and lacks some. This sample carries 70,000 to 90,000 clones, 75% to 90% of them seen once, and the ten largest clones take under 8%. The CDR3 runs to 13 residues. Per the germline V gene, CDR1 is GTSNPN and CDR2 is SVGIG (reference sequence). V lost 3 bases and J lost 4, with 12 bases in between. The sample belongs to a study of glioma-infiltrating T cells after dendritic cell vaccination. Whole-study findings and limits: Patients with more pretreatment TILs had longer time to progression and survival.

The receptor's source is a human donor with glioblastoma. V usage is TRBV30 and J usage is TRBJ2-5, with D maybe TRBD1 (6 bases). Sequencing was performed on blood, taken after dendritic cell vaccination. The CDR3 DNA sequence: TGTGCCTGGAGCAGTCAGGGGAGAGAGACCCAGTACTTC. Protein product: CAWSSQGRETQYF.